This TCR beta chain was recovered during a study of T cells in Graves' hyperthyroidism and ophthalmopathy. RNA transcripts provided the source from which TCR beta CDR3 regions were amplified. A first-round RT-PCR of the TCR CDR3 used the HTBI primer set. TCRdb reanalysed the multiplex PCR reads using MiXCR and keeps one entry per CDR3 protein. Among roughly 400,000 distinct CDR3 sequences listed, 20% to 25% were seen once. Study results and limitations: The model predicted ophthalmopathy a median around six months before onset. Most thyroid clonotypes that were expanded above 0.001 also turned up in blood.

Graves' hyperthyroidism was deemed stable absent ophthalmopathy progression within 18 months. Germline V gene lookup returns CDR1 PRHDT and CDR2 FYEKMQ (reference sequence). Trimming cost V 2 bases and J 1 base, with 3 bases left between them. The CDR3 spans 14 residues. In the case of this clonotype: Antigen specificity is unknown.

This receptor was taken from a man aged 45-65 years with Graves' hyperthyroidism. This rearrangement joins TRBV13 to TRBJ2-6; D gene ambiguous. Sequenced material: blood. The CDR3 region is CASSLWSGANVLTF. In DNA, the CDR3 is TGTGCCAGCAGCTTATGGTCTGGGGCCAACGTCCTGACTTTC. Combining the CDR3 with reference TRBV13 and TRBJ2-6 gives the whole variable domain AAGVIQSPRHLIKEKRETATLKCYPIPRHDTVYWYQQGPGQDPQFLISFYEKMQSDKGSIPDRFSAQQFSDYHSELNMSSLELGDSALYFCASSLWSGANVLTFGAGSRLTVL.